Presented here are 8 T cell receptor beta chains from one specimen sequenced in a study of cytotoxic CD8 clonotypes in ibrutinib-treated CLL. Using immunoSEQ multiplex PCR, the repertoire was profiled, and TCRdb retains in-frame clones only, with some absent. The top ten clones hold over 4.5% of a sample with 150,000 or so clones, approximately 84% of them seen once. Specimen: PBMCs, collected after 24 months of ibrutinib treatment. These receptors were collected from a human donor with chronic lymphocytic leukemia.

This chain links TRBV30 with TRBJ1-2; D ambiguous. Germline values: CDR1 GTSNPN, CDR2 SVGIG (reference sequence). Trimming stripped 4 bases from V and 7 bases from J, with 16 bases between. The CDR3 contains 13 residues. The CDR3 sequence is CAWTRMAPSGYTF. Written as DNA, the CDR3 is TGTGCCTGGACCAGGATGGCCCCGTCTGGCTACACCTTC.

A few counts support this clone. The chain carries TRBV2 and TRBJ1-1; D is unclear. Trimming pared 2 bases from V and 13 bases from J, leaving 14 bases between. Germline CDR1 is SNHLY and CDR2 is FYNNEI. The CDR3 is made up of 12 amino acids. CDR3 in DNA: TGTGCCAGCAGTGAACTTGGAACAGATCGTTTCTTT. Amino acids: CASSELGTDRFF.

The chain couples TRBV5-1 to TRBJ1-2; 7 bases fit TRBD1. This CDR3 comprises 15 residues. The V segment lost 4 bases and the J segment 4 bases; nucleotides outside the gene matches: 10. Germline values: CDR1 SGHRS, CDR2 YFSETQ. CDR3 region: CASSIPGQPLYGYTF. The CDR3 DNA follows: TGCGCCAGCAGCATCCCGGGACAGCCACTCTATGGCTACACCTTC.

V and J are TRBV7-9 and TRBJ1-1, with D perhaps matching TRBD1 (5 bases). Germline V gives CDR1 SEHNR, CDR2 FQNEAQ (reference sequence). The CDR3 sequence is 17 residues long. V was pared by 7 bases and J by 3 bases, with 24 bases between. Written as DNA, the CDR3 is TGTGCCAGCACTCCCGGATGGGCCCAAGGGGAGCACACTGAAGCTTTCTTT. Its protein is CASTPGWAQGEHTEAFF.

The chain couples TRBV18 to TRBJ1-2; perhaps TRBD1 as D (6 bases). V was cut by 3 bases and J by 8 bases, with 16 bases left in between. CDR3 length: 14 amino acids. CDR1 is KGHSH, CDR2 LQKENI, per germline. CDR3 bases: TGTGCCAGCTCACCGAGGGCCCAGGGGTGGGGCTACACCTTC. It specifies CASSPRAQGWGYTF.

The CDR3 is CASLRASGSGELFF. CDR3 in DNA: TGTGCCAGCCTAAGGGCTAGCGGGTCCGGGGAGCTGTTTTTT. This chain joins TRBV27 and TRBJ2-2; 8 bases line up with TRBD2. This CDR3 region has 14 residues. From germline, CDR1 is MNHEY and CDR2 SMNVEV (reference sequence). J was trimmed by 6 bases and V by 8 bases; bases with no gene match: 8.

CDR3 residues: CASRTGQGNEQFF. The CDR3, as DNA: TGTGCCAGCAGGACAGGACAGGGGAATGAGCAGTTCTTC. This rearrangement joins TRBV6-1 to TRBJ2-1; 9 nucleotides line up with TRBD1. The germline V gene encodes CDR1 MNHNS and CDR2 SASEGT. The CDR3 totals 13 residues. V was pared by 6 bases and J by 7 bases, with 4 bases of the junction left unmatched.

The chain has TRBV7-9 and TRBJ2-3; 11 nucleotides agree with TRBD1. This CDR3 contains 15 residues. Germline values: CDR1 SEHNR, CDR2 FQNEAQ (reference sequence). V gave up 5 bases and J gave up 5 bases; unmatched junction bases: 6. This chain's CDR3 is CASSRGQGARDTQYF. The CDR3 nucleotides are TGTGCCAGCAGCCGAGGACAGGGGGCGCGAGATACGCAGTATTTT.